The present T cell receptor beta chain was sequenced within a study of shared clonotypes between healthy human individuals. Study-wide context: The donor group consisted of a couple of women and three men, aged 18 to 49.

Replicate PCRs run on unsorted PBMC used about 300 ng DNA, which was 30,000 or so T cell genomes. Sequenced by immunoSEQ multiplex PCR; TCRdb stores in-frame clones only, minus some. The sample has 90,000 to 100,000 clones, roughly 50% seen once; the top ten hold approximately 15%. V was cut by 3 bases and J by 3 bases, with 20 bases left in between. Germline lookup yields CDR1 LNHDA and CDR2 SQIVND (reference sequence). This CDR3 contains 17 residues. This clone has more than one count but fewer than ten. The J gene is TRBJ1-2, the V gene TRBV19, with a weak D call TRBD1 (5 bases). Sequences were obtained from PBMCs. This TCR was sampled from a woman in her 40s in good health. Some clones in this sample may be carry-over from other donors' samples. CDR3 DNA: TGTGCCAGTAGTATTGGGACCTGGGAGGGTGCCCACTATGGCTACACCTTC. Translating gives CASSIGTWEGAHYGYTF.